The TCR beta chain under discussion was sequenced for a study of cytomegalovirus exposure and HLA in healthy donors. Study-wide results and caveats: Analyses of presence/absence relied on an assumption of roughly uniform sequencing depth across donors.

The CDR3 runs to 13 residues. Germline V lookup: CDR1 MRHNA, CDR2 SNTAGT. Trimming left V 5 bases short and J 9 bases short, with 14 bases between. In the PCR, 60 Vbeta and 13 Jbeta primers were used. The assay was immunoSEQ multiplex PCR, and TCRdb's table has in-frame clones only and misses some. This table holds under 95,000 clones. In the case of this clone: The target antigen is unknown.

Sample: PBMCs. The TCR sequence derives from a man aged 18 to 29 in good health and CMV-seropositive. The gene calls are TRBV6-4 and TRBJ1-5; D is possibly TRBD1 (6 bases). This CDR3 is CASSRTASGPQHF. The CDR3 bases are TGTGCCAGCAGTCGGACAGCGTCTGGGCCCCAGCATTTT.